One TCR beta chain is described in this entry. Trimming removed 0 bases from V and 0 bases from J, with 11 bases in between. Germline loops: CDR1 MNHEY, CDR2 SVGAGI. This CDR3 region has 16 residues. The data belong to a study of T cell responses to AZD1222 COVID-19 vaccine. Produced via immunoSEQ multiplex PCR; TCRdb's table is partial and in-frame only. The sample includes 110,000 or so clones, more than 85% of them seen just once. The source material was peripheral blood, sampled on day 0 of AZD1222 vaccination. The sequence was obtained from an adult in good health. The chain has TRBV6-5 and TRBJ1-2; D might be TRBD1 (6 bases). The CDR3 sequence is CASSYSRGAPNYGYTF. CDR3 in DNA: TGTGCCAGCAGTTACTCTAGGGGGGCGCCTAACTATGGCTACACCTTC.